Listed below are T cell receptor beta chains from one sample, sequenced in a study of graft-versus-host responses after intestinal transplantation. Sequencing used immunoSEQ multiplex PCR; TCRdb keeps in-frame clones, though not all of them. The sample has about 15,000 clones; about three fifths are singletons. Here the sequenced sample was ileum tissue, taken 524 days after transplant. All receptors derive from a human patient who received an intestinal transplant, so some T cells may come from the graft donor. CDR3s include the opening cysteine and the closing phenylalanine or tryptophan. The D gene is left open where the match is weak. Not all rows give a size; the values are once, few, many and, for expanded clones, a class.

j_call v_call d_call clone_size cdr3_aa cdr3_nt
TRBJ1-1 TRBV5-5 . . CASSLNPGEKDTEAFF TGTGCCAGCAGCTTGAATCCAGGTGAAAAGGACACTGAAGCTTTCTTT
TRBJ2-3 TRBV25-1 . . CASSETIEGDTQYF TGTGCCAGCAGTGAGACCATCGAGGGAGATACGCAGTATTTT
TRBJ2-2 TRBV14 . . CASSQDLGGGELFF TGTGCCAGCAGCCAAGATCTCGGGGGCGGGGAGCTGTTTTTT
TRBJ1-2 TRBV19 . few CASTDRRGHYGYTF TGTGCCAGTACCGACAGGCGAGGCCACTATGGCTACACCTTC
TRBJ1-1 TRBV6-6 TRBD1 . CAGRQGLNTEAFF TGTGCCGGGCGACAGGGATTGAACACTGAAGCTTTCTTT
TRBJ2-2 TRBV2 . . CASSEVGAGELFF TGTGCCAGCAGTGAAGTCGGAGCGGGGGAGCTGTTTTTT
TRBJ2-2 TRBV4-3 TRBD2 . CASSQESDGGALSGELFF TGCGCCAGCAGCCAAGAGTCTGACGGGGGGGCCCTTTCCGGGGAGCTGTTTTTT
TRBJ1-1 TRBV9 . . CASSAGAMNTEAFF TGTGCCAGCAGCGCAGGGGCCATGAACACTGAAGCTTTCTTT
TRBJ2-1 TRBV6-5 . . CASRGSDNEQFF TGTGCCAGCAGGGGGAGTGACAATGAGCAGTTCTTC
TRBJ1-2 TRBV6-4 . few CASSYEANYGYTF TGTGCCAGCAGTTACGAGGCTAACTATGGCTACACCTTC
TRBJ1-2 TRBV4-3 . . CASSQDGGYGYTF TGCGCCAGCAGCCAAGATGGCGGCTATGGCTACACCTTC
TRBJ2-2 TRBV5-1 . . CASSFRAGGKVGELFF TGCGCCAGCAGCTTCCGGGCAGGGGGGAAAGTCGGGGAGCTGTTTTTT
TRBJ2-5 TRBV19 TRBD1 . CASSVTGAGYQETQYF TGTGCCAGTAGTGTTACAGGGGCTGGATACCAAGAGACCCAGTACTTC
TRBJ1-2 TRBV29-1 . . CSVPFPGGYTF TGCAGCGTTCCCTTCCCGGGGGGCTACACCTTC
TRBJ1-3 TRBV25-1 . few CASRPQEYSGNTIYF TGTGCCAGCCGGCCACAGGAATACTCTGGAAACACCATATATTTT
TRBJ2-7 TRBV4-1 . . CASSQVTGSSYEQYF TGCGCCAGCAGCCAAGTAACAGGGAGCTCCTACGAGCAGTACTTC
TRBJ2-7 TRBV6-4 TRBD2 few CAISESVPLAGDEQYF TGTGCCATCAGTGAGTCGGTCCCACTAGCGGGGGACGAGCAGTACTTC
TRBJ1-2 TRBV10-2 . few CASTPGGYYGYTF TGCGCCAGCACCCCTGGGGGGTACTATGGCTACACCTTC
TRBJ2-7 TRBV4-3 . . CASSQEQGFTVNEQYF TGCGCCAGCAGCCAAGAACAGGGTTTCACGGTCAACGAGCAGTACTTC
TRBJ1-5 TRBV6-5 TRBD1 . CASSRDRGQPQHF TGTGCCAGCAGCAGGGACAGAGGGCAGCCCCAGCATTTT
TRBJ2-3 TRBV9 TRBD1 . CASSVGDRVGDTQYF TGTGCCAGCAGCGTAGGGGACAGGGTGGGAGATACGCAGTATTTT
TRBJ2-7 TRBV27 . . CASSPRPDRGLAYF TGTGCCAGCAGTCCCCGTCCCGATAGGGGACTTGCGTACTTC
TRBJ2-7 TRBV6-6 TRBD1 few CASSRQGATYEQYF TGTGCCAGCAGTCGCCAGGGGGCTACCTACGAGCAGTACTTC
TRBJ1-6 TRBV7-1 TRBD1 . CASSLAPGQGSPLHF TGTGCCAGCAGCTTAGCGCCCGGACAGGGATCACCCCTCCACTTT
TRBJ1-6 TRBV18 . once CASRRGLDNSPLHF TGTGCCAGCAGGAGGGGCCTGGATAATTCACCCCTCCACTTT
TRBJ1-1 TRBV6-4 . many CASSDSDRGTEAFF TGTGCCAGCAGTGACTCGGACCGAGGGACTGAAGCTTTCTTT
TRBJ1-1 TRBV7-2 . . CASSLTGWLNTEAFF TGTGCCAGCAGCTTGACCGGGTGGCTGAACACTGAAGCTTTCTTT
TRBJ2-7 TRBV6-6 TRBD1 . CASSYGTGVNEQYF TGTGCCAGCAGTTACGGGACAGGGGTTAACGAGCAGTACTTC
TRBJ2-7 TRBV10-2 TRBD2 few CAISESVPLAGDEQYF TGTGCCATCAGTGAGTCGGTCCCACTAGCGGGGGACGAGCAGTACTTC
TRBJ1-2 TRBV4-1 . few CASSQEGASGGGYTF TGCGCCAGCAGCCAGGAAGGAGCCAGCGGGGGCGGCTACACCTTC
TRBJ2-7 TRBV6-4 . . CASTEGDGPYEQYF TGTGCCAGCACCGAGGGGGACGGACCCTACGAGCAGTACTTC
TRBJ2-1 TRBV27 TRBD2 . CASSWGLAGGSGNEQFF TGTGCCAGCAGTTGGGGACTAGCGGGGGGGTCCGGCAATGAGCAGTTCTTC
TRBJ2-1 TRBV19 TRBD2 medium-sized CASSIGLAGGNEQFF TGTGCCAGTAGTATTGGACTAGCGGGGGGGAATGAGCAGTTCTTC
TRBJ2-1 TRBV7-2 . . CASTTGQHNEQFF TGTGCCAGCACCACTGGGCAACACAATGAGCAGTTCTTC
TRBJ1-1 TRBV28 . . CASSLRSGSPEAFF TGTGCCAGCAGTTTACGCTCAGGGTCCCCTGAAGCTTTCTTT
TRBJ1-4 TRBV10-3 . once CAISTARWEKLFF TGTGCCATCAGTACTGCTAGGTGGGAAAAACTGTTTTTT